This TCR beta chain was captured in a study of blood T cell repertoires in COVID-19. Across the study: Samples taken during acute and convalescent COVID-19 were collected in the United States, Italy and Spain.

Per the original data handling: From reference gene primer amplification, estimates of nucleated cell counts were derived. TCRdb's table, derived via immunoSEQ multiplex PCR, lists solely in-frame clones and lacks some. The DNA gave D and trimming, while V, J and clone size come from that table. Here the sample spans some 100,000 clones, around nine tenths being singletons. The specimen sequenced was peripheral blood. The receptor comes from a man aged 50 to 59 with acute or convalescent COVID-19.

The CDR3 here is CASSQGRGNFYGYTF. The CDR3 coding sequence is TGTGCCAGCAGCCAAGGCCGGGGGAATTTCTATGGCTACACCTTC. The chain is built from TRBV3-1 (or the pseudogene TRBV3-2) and TRBJ1-2; D is possibly TRBD1 (5 bases). Germline-derived CDR1 and CDR2 are LGHDT and YNNKEL (reference sequence). Trimming stripped 1 base from V and 4 bases from J, with 13 bases between. The CDR3 is made up of 15 amino acids.